Listed here are 30 T cell receptor beta chains from one sample, sequenced in a study of T-cell memory formation after mild COVID-19. In TCRdb, the 5' RACE reads were re-called with MiXCR into one record per CDR3 protein. There are 380,000 or so distinct CDR3 sequences in the sample; roughly 13% occur only once, and about 20% lies in the top ten. What was sequenced was PBMCs or a T cell subset sorted from them (not recorded which). The receptors were gathered from a man aged 18 to 29 who had mild COVID-19 (a few samples of this study predate the infection). Cell type and time point are not known.

This clonotype has a handful of counts. V is TRBV11-2 and J is TRBJ2-2; D is uncertain. V lost 8 bases and J 1 base, leaving 5 bases between the germline ends. This CDR3 contains 12 residues. In germline, CDR1 is SGHAT, CDR2 FQNNGV. The CDR3 DNA follows: TGTGCCAGCGGATGGAACACCGGGGAGCTGTTTTTT. This gives the protein CASGWNTGELFF.

This clonotype was seen more than once but under ten times. V gene TRBV14 combines with J gene TRBJ2-3; D uncertain. CDR1 and CDR2 from the germline V gene are SGHDN and FVKESK. V lost 1 base, J lost 2 bases, and 7 bases lay in between. The CDR3 runs 14 residues. The CDR3 sequence: CASSQVDPTDTQYF. The CDR3, as DNA: TGTGCCAGCAGCCAAGTCGACCCCACAGATACGCAGTATTTT.

The count of this clonotype is one. The V and J genes are TRBV6-5 and TRBJ2-1; 12 bases fit TRBD2. V dropped 10 bases and J dropped 5; count of bases not matched to a gene: 3. The CDR3 runs to 13 residues. Germline V gene sequence: CDR1 MNHEY, CDR2 SVGAGI. CDR3 in amino acids: CATGLAGNNEQFF. The CDR3 nucleotides read TGTGCCACCGGACTAGCGGGAAACAATGAGCAGTTCTTC.

The rearrangement links TRBV5-1 to TRBJ1-1, with TRBD1 matching over 11 bases. Trimming cost V 4 bases and J 1 base; bases outside gene matches: 6. CDR3 length: 16 residues. Germline CDR1 and CDR2: SGHRS and YFSETQ. The CDR3 coding sequence is TGCGCCAGCAGCCCCGACGGACAGGGGGCGAACACTGAAGCTTTCTTT. Amino acids: CASSPDGQGANTEAFF.

This clonotype appeared a few times. V usage is TRBV6-6 and J usage is TRBJ1-5; D is unresolved. V was pared by 2 bases and J by 7 bases, with 9 bases between. This CDR3 region has 13 residues. Germline CDR1 and CDR2: MNHNY and SVGAGI (reference sequence). Here the CDR3 reads CASSYGERQPQHF. DNA of the CDR3: TGTGCCAGCAGTTACGGGGAGAGACAGCCCCAGCATTTT.

The chain couples TRBV19 to TRBJ1-6; D uncertain. V dropped 3 bases and J dropped 7 bases, with 4 bases sitting between them. The CDR3 consists of 12 residues. In germline, CDR1 is LNHDA, CDR2 SQIVND (reference sequence). CDR3 residues: CASSMVNSPLHF. The CDR3 nucleotides read TGTGCCAGTAGTATGGTGAATTCACCCCTCCACTTT.

This clonotype has just a few counts. The rearrangement joins TRBV27 to TRBJ2-3, with 8 bases aligning to TRBD1. Germline CDR1 MNHEY, CDR2 SMNVEV (reference sequence). The CDR3 runs 14 residues. The J segment lost 7 bases and the V segment lost 3 bases, leaving 6 bases of the junction unmatched. CDR3 residues: CASSLGQVLYTQYF. The DNA for the CDR3 is TGTGCCAGCAGTTTGGGACAGGTTCTGTATACGCAGTATTTT.

This clonotype was observed at least ten times. This chain connects TRBV5-1 to TRBJ2-1, with TRBD2 identical over 9 bases. Per the germline V gene, CDR1 is SGHRS and CDR2 is YFSETQ. V gave up 0 bases and J gave up 5 bases; unmatched junction bases: 6. The CDR3 sequence is 16 residues long. CDR3 DNA sequence: TGCGCCAGCAGCTTGGGGATAGCGGGGGTCGACAATGAGCAGTTCTTC. Amino acid sequence: CASSLGIAGVDNEQFF.

The chain is built from TRBV30 and TRBJ1-2; D gene uncertain. This CDR3 has 13 residues. Trimming removed 5 bases from V and 8 bases from J, with 18 bases in between. Germline V gene data show CDR1 as GTSNPN and CDR2 as SVGIG (reference sequence). CDR3 nucleotides: TGTGCCTGGCAGCCGGCCCTCGAAGGGGGCTACACCTTC. The encoded protein is CAWQPALEGGYTF.

This clonotype was observed a few times. The V gene is TRBV5-1, the J gene TRBJ1-1; no clear D. The V and J ends lost 3 bases and 0 bases respectively, with 6 bases between them. CDR3 size: 13 residues. Germline loops: CDR1 SGHRS, CDR2 YFSETQ. In DNA form, the CDR3 reads TGCGCCAGCAGCTGGGATTTGAACACTGAAGCTTTCTTT. Its protein is CASSWDLNTEAFF.

This rearrangement joins TRBV11-2 to TRBJ1-5; no clear D. V was trimmed by 2 bases and J by 4 bases, leaving 3 bases between them. The CDR3 totals 12 residues. Germline CDR1 is SGHAT and CDR2 is FQNNGV. CDR3 sequence reads: CASSLQNQPQHF. CDR3 in DNA: TGTGCCAGCAGCTTACAGAATCAGCCCCAGCATTTT. Full variable domain (missing parts from reference TRBV11-2 and TRBJ1-5): EAGVAQSPRYKIIEKRQSVAFWCNPISGHATLYWYQQILGQGPKLLIQFQNNGVVDDSQLPKDRFSAERLKGVDSTLKIQPAKLEDSAVYLCASSLQNQPQHFGDGTRLSIL.

This clonotype has just a few counts. V and J are TRBV6-1 and TRBJ1-4, with D unresolved. The germline V gene encodes CDR1 MNHNS and CDR2 SASEGT. This CDR3 spans 16 amino acids. Trimming stripped 3 bases from V and 5 bases from J, with 16 bases between. Here the CDR3 reads CASSDARNYGNEKLFF. CDR3 DNA sequence: TGTGCCAGCAGTGATGCCAGAAACTACGGAAATGAAAAACTGTTTTTT.

The chain carries TRBV12-3 or TRBV12-4 and TRBJ1-1; 9 nucleotides align to TRBD1. This CDR3 has 18 residues. The V segment lost 1 base and the J segment 5 bases; nucleotides outside the gene matches: 14. CDR3 sequence reads: CASSLGVIHRGRITEAFF. As DNA, the CDR3 is TGTGCCAGCAGTTTAGGAGTAATACACAGGGGGCGCATTACTGAAGCTTTCTTT.

In this sample, this clonotype turned up a few times. This chain uses TRBV2 with TRBJ2-1; 10 bases are a match to TRBD2. Trimming at V came to 5 bases and at J to 10 bases, leaving 8 bases not matched to a gene. Looked up from germline, CDR1 is SNHLY and CDR2 is FYNNEI. The CDR3 has 14 amino acids. CDR3 bases: TGTGCCAGCAGTCCTAGCGGGGGAGGTTGGGAGCAGTTCTTC. Translated: CASSPSGGGWEQFF.

This clonotype was recorded a few times. The V gene is TRBV19, the J gene TRBJ2-7, with D perhaps matching TRBD1 (6 bases). The V gene's germline CDR1 is LNHDA and CDR2 SQIVND (reference sequence). This CDR3 has 15 amino acids. Between the trimmed V and J ends, which lost 6 bases and 6 bases, there was a span of 21 bases. The CDR3 nucleotides are TGTGCCAGTAGCCATGAGGACAGACCGTGGTTCGAGCAGTACTTC. Encoded protein: CASSHEDRPWFEQYF.

This clonotype was observed a handful of times. The CDR3 DNA sequence: TGTGCCAGCAGACTTAGCGGACGGAGGGAGACTGAAGCTTTCTTT. Its translation is CASRLSGRRETEAFF. This chain connects TRBV7-2 to TRBJ1-1; no definite D call. This CDR3 is built from 15 residues. The V gene lost 6 bases and the J gene lost 5 bases, with 19 bases spanning the gap. Germline V gene sequence: CDR1 SGHTA, CDR2 FQGNSA.

V and J are TRBV6-6 and TRBJ1-6, with D possibly matching TRBD1 (6 bases). The CDR3 has 14 residues. V dropped 9 bases and J dropped 13 bases, with 22 bases sitting between them. Germline V lookup: CDR1 MNHNY, CDR2 SVGAGI (reference sequence). CDR3 DNA: TGTGCCAGGAGCCAGCCGGGACTCCAGGGGCCCCTCCACTTT. It translates to CARSQPGLQGPLHF.

The V call is TRBV27, the J call TRBJ1-2; 8 bases fit TRBD1. The CDR3 runs 11 residues. The V gene's germline CDR1 is MNHEY and CDR2 SMNVEV (reference sequence). V was pared by 10 bases and J by 8 bases, with 6 bases of the junction left unmatched. The CDR3 here is CANLDRGGYTF. For the CDR3, the DNA is TGTGCCAACCTAGACAGGGGAGGCTACACCTTC.

The chain is built from TRBV6-2 or TRBV6-3 and TRBJ2-7; no reliable D call. CDR1 is MNHEY, CDR2 SVGEGT, per germline. Trimming cost V 7 bases and J 4 bases, with 14 bases left between them. This CDR3 is built from 13 residues. The CDR3 reads CASKPGWGYEQYF. The CDR3 region has the DNA TGTGCCAGCAAACCAGGATGGGGATACGAGCAGTACTTC.

CDR3 in DNA: TGTGCCAGCTCACCCTCCGGGACTACAGATACGCAGTATTTT. Translation gives CASSPSGTTDTQYF. The chain links TRBV18 to TRBJ2-3; weak D call: TRBD2 (6 bases). The CDR3 contains 14 residues. Germline-derived CDR1 and CDR2 are KGHSH and LQKENI. The V and J ends lost 3 bases and 3 bases respectively, with 10 bases between them.

This clonotype has more than one count but fewer than ten. The rearrangement uses TRBV6-4 and TRBJ2-3; 9 bases fit TRBD2. The germline gives CDR1 MRHNA, CDR2 SNTAGT. Trimming removed 6 bases from V and 4 bases from J; junction bases left unmatched: 2. CDR3 length equals 13 residues. In nucleotides, the CDR3 is TGTGCCAGCAGCAGGACTAGCGCAGATACGCAGTATTTT. This codes for CASSRTSADTQYF.

Only a few counts were recorded for this clonotype. The chain links TRBV7-8 to TRBJ2-7, with a tentative D call TRBD2 (6 bases). From germline, CDR1 is SGHVS and CDR2 FQNEAQ. The CDR3 covers 14 residues. The V gene lost 5 bases and the J gene lost 7 bases, with 18 bases spanning the gap. The DNA of the CDR3 is TGTGCCAGCAGCCCGACTCGGGGGTTAGGAGAGCAGTACGTC. Translating gives CASSPTRGLGEQYV.

This sequence joins TRBV28 and TRBJ1-1; perhaps TRBD1 as D (5 bases). Germline CDR1 MDHEN, CDR2 SYDVKM. The V and J ends lost 8 bases and 7 bases respectively, with 14 bases between them. CDR3 length: 12 amino acids. The CDR3 reads CASLWGCNEAFF. CDR3 sequence (DNA): TGTGCCAGCCTCTGGGGGTGCAATGAAGCTTTCTTT.

This clonotype has a handful of counts. The rearrangement joins TRBV7-3 to TRBJ1-1; the match to TRBD1 covers 8 bases. The CDR3 is made up of 13 amino acids. CDR1 and CDR2 from the germline V gene are SGHTA and FQGTGA. The ends lost 5 bases at V and 6 bases at J; junction bases unmatched: 5. CDR3 DNA: TGTGCCAGCAGCCTTCAGGGGGCCTCTGAAGCTTTCTTT. Its protein product is CASSLQGASEAFF.

The chain couples TRBV5-4 to TRBJ2-5; 11 bases are a match to TRBD1. Germline CDR1 SGHNT, CDR2 YYREEE (reference sequence). J was trimmed by 5 bases and V by 0 bases; bases with no gene match: 3. The CDR3 contains 15 residues. The CDR3 region is CASSLGGTGGETQYF. Here the CDR3 DNA reads TGTGCCAGCAGCTTGGGAGGGACAGGGGGGGAGACCCAGTACTTC. Drawing the rest from reference TRBV5-4 and TRBJ2-5, the complete variable domain is ETGVTQSPTHLIKTRGQQVTLRCSSQSGHNTVSWYQQALGQGPQFIFQYYREEENGRGNFPPRFSGLQFPNYSSELNVNALELDDSALYLCASSLGGTGGETQYFGPGTRLLVL.

CDR3 sequence (DNA): TGCGCCAGCAGCCAGCCGGTAAAGGGGACAGATACGCAGTATTTT. Translating it yields CASSQPVKGTDTQYF. The rearrangement uses TRBV4-3 and TRBJ2-3; tentative D call: TRBD1 (5 bases). The germline CDR1 and CDR2 sequences are LGHNA and YSLEER. The V gene lost 3 bases and the J gene lost 3 bases, with 13 bases spanning the gap. The length of the CDR3 is 15 residues.

This clonotype was seen a handful of times. The chain combines TRBV7-3 with TRBJ2-1; TRBD2 matches 8 bases. This CDR3 region has 14 residues. With 7 bases clipped from V and 3 bases from J, the junction kept 5 bases outside the gene matches. Per germline, CDR1 SGHTA and CDR2 FQGTGA. The CDR3 here is CASNGGGNYNEQFF. CDR3 nucleotides: TGTGCCAGCAACGGCGGGGGGAACTACAATGAGCAGTTCTTC. The full variable domain, completed using reference TRBV7-3 and TRBJ2-1, is GAGVSQTPSNKVTEKGKYVELRCDPISGHTALYWYRQSLGQGPEFLIYFQGTGAADDSGLPNDRFFAVRPEGSVSTLKIQRTERGDSAVYLCASNGGGNYNEQFFGPGTRLTVL.

This clonotype has ten or more counts. This chain connects TRBV27 to TRBJ1-1; tentatively, D is TRBD1 (6 bases). Germline V gene lookup returns CDR1 MNHEY and CDR2 SMNVEV (reference sequence). The CDR3 consists of 14 residues. V was shortened by 3 bases and J by 5 bases, with 13 bases between the two germline ends. The CDR3 coding sequence is TGTGCCAGCAGTTTTTCAGGGGAAGGGACTGAAGCTTTCTTT. Translating it yields CASSFSGEGTEAFF.

The chain links TRBV7-9 to TRBJ1-1; D uncertain. Germline values: CDR1 SEHNR, CDR2 FQNEAQ (reference sequence). The ends were cut back, 5 bases at V and 4 bases at J, with 11 bases in the middle. The CDR3 is 13 residues long. This CDR3 is CASSPSKGTEAFF. The CDR3, as DNA: TGTGCCAGCAGCCCCAGCAAAGGCACTGAAGCTTTCTTT. Using reference TRBV7-9 and TRBJ1-1 for the parts outside the CDR3, the full variable domain is DTGVSQNPRHKITKRGQNVTFRCDPISEHNRLYWYRQTLGQGPEFLTYFQNEAQLEKSRLLSDRFSAERPKGSFSTLEIQRTEQGDSAMYLCASSPSKGTEAFFGQGTRLTVV.

V gene TRBV18 combines with J gene TRBJ2-4; perhaps TRBD2 as D (5 bases). The V gene lost 5 bases and the J gene lost 1 base, with 6 bases spanning the gap. The CDR3 spans 13 residues. Germline CDR1 KGHSH, CDR2 LQKENI. The CDR3: CASSREAKNIQYF. The CDR3 DNA sequence: TGTGCCAGCTCAAGGGAGGCCAAAAACATTCAGTACTTC.